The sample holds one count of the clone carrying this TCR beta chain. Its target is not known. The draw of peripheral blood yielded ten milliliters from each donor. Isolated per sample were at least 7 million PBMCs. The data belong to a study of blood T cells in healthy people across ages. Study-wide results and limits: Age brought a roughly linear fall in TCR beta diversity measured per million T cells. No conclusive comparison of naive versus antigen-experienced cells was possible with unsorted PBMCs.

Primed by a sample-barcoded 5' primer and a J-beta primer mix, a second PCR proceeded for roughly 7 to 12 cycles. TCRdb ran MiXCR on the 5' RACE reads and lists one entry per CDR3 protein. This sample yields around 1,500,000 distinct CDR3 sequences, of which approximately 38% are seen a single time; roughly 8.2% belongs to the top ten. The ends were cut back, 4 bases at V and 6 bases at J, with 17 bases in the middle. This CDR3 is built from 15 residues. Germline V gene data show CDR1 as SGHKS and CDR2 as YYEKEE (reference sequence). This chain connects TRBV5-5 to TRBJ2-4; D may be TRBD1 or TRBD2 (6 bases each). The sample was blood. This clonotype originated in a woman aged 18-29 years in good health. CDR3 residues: CASSGLGGSVNIQYF. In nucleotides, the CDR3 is TGTGCCAGCAGCGGTCTGGGGGGCAGTGTAAACATTCAGTACTTC.